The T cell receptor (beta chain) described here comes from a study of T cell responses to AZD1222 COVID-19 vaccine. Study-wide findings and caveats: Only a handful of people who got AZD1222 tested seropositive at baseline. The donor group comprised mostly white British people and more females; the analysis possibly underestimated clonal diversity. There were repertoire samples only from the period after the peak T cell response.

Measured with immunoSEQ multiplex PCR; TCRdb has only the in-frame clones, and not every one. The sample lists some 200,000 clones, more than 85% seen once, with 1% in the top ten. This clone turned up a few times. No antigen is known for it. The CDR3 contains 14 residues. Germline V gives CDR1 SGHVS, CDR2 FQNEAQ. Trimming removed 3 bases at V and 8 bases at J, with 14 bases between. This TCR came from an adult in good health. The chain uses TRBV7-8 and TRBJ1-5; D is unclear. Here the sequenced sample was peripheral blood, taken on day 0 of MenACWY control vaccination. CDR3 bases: TGTGCCAGCAGCTTCGAGACGGTATTTAAGCCCCAGCATTTT. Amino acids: CASSFETVFKPQHF. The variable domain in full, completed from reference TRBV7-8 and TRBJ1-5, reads GAGVSQSPRYKVAKRGQDVALRCDPISGHVSLFWYQQALGQGPEFLTYFQNEAQLDKSGLPSDRFFAERPEGSVSTLKIQRTQQEDSAVYLCASSFETVFKPQHFGDGTRLSIL.